The clone carrying this T cell receptor (beta chain) was recorded once. The sample comes from a study of immune characterization of retroperitoneal liposarcoma. The CDR3 totals 13 residues. Germline loops: CDR1 MNHNS, CDR2 SASEGT. With 6 bases removed from V and 3 bases from J, the gap between germline ends came to 11 bases. In TCRdb, the PCR reads were re-called with MiXCR into one record per CDR3 protein. The sample lists about 4,100 distinct CDR3 sequences, 30% occurring once. The chain links TRBV6-1 to TRBJ2-5; maybe TRBD2 (5 bases). Sequenced material: blood. This clonotype was sampled from a female donor with retroperitoneal liposarcoma. CDR3 nucleotide sequence: TGTGCCAGCAGGAGGGTTGAGGAAGAGACCCAGTACTTC. It specifies CASRRVEEETQYF.